This T cell receptor (beta chain) was captured by sequencing in a study of glioma-infiltrating T cells after dendritic cell vaccination. Up to about 2 ug genomic DNA was used for TCRB CDR3 amplification. The primer mix had 60 V beta and 13 J beta primers. Sequenced by immunoSEQ multiplex PCR; TCRdb stores in-frame clones only, minus some. The sample includes approximately 90,000 clones, 85% to 90% of them seen just once. With regard to this clone: Its antigen is as yet unknown.

This CDR3 comprises 14 residues. V was clipped by 2 bases and J by 4 bases, with 9 bases between them. Germline lookup yields CDR1 SGHNT and CDR2 YENEEA. Points from the study as a whole: No direct clonality-survival link was found; a diverse polyclonal response may matter.

The chain combines TRBV11-3 with TRBJ1-3; D gene unclear. The source is a human donor with glioblastoma. The input for sequencing was blood, taken before dendritic cell vaccination. The CDR3 region is CASSLLPGGNTIYF. In nucleotides, the CDR3 is TGTGCCAGCAGCTTACTCCCGGGGGGAAACACCATATATTTT.